This T cell receptor beta chain was recorded in a study of vaccination and CD4 T cells after COVID-19. Oncomine TCR Beta short-read sequencing was applied to DNA from cultured CD4+ T cells. TCRdb reanalysed the PCR reads using MiXCR and keeps one entry per CDR3 protein. The table records more than 12,000 distinct CDR3 sequences, 50% to 60% of them present only once. Germline V gene lookup returns CDR1 SGHTA and CDR2 FQGNSA. V shed 4 bases, J shed 2 bases, and the junction held 5 bases outside the gene matches. This CDR3 region has 17 residues. The treatment here: roughly ten-day PBMC culture with coronavirus spike peptide pools or control peptides (ViraFEST assay). To note about this clonotype: Its antigen is still unknown.

The chain recombines TRBV7-2 with TRBJ2-5; 15 nucleotides match TRBD2. This receptor was obtained from a human donor who had recovered from COVID-19. Sequencing was performed on CD4+ T cells from blood, cultured in vitro, taken before SARS-CoV-2 vaccination. The CDR3 bases are TGTGCCAGCAGCTGGACTAGCGGGGGGGCCAATCAAGAGACCCAGTACTTC. It codes for CASSWTSGGANQETQYF.